This TCR beta chain originates from a study of blood T cells in healthy people across ages. V was trimmed by 8 bases and J by 3 bases, leaving 7 bases between them. There are 11 residues in the CDR3. The germline V gene encodes CDR1 MNHNY and CDR2 SVGAGI (reference sequence). The authors ran a second PCR of roughly 6 to 12 cycles using a sample-barcoded 5' primer and a J-beta primer mix. In TCRdb, the 5' RACE reads were re-called with MiXCR into one record per CDR3 protein. This table holds roughly 800,000 distinct CDR3 sequences, about 62% found once. Sequenced sample: blood. The chain carries TRBV6-6 and TRBJ1-1; D is undetermined. The sequence came from a man under 40 in good health. CDR3 nucleotide sequence: TGTGCCAGCGTTGGGGACACTGAAGCTTTCTTT. This sequence encodes CASVGDTEAFF.